These 3 T cell receptor beta chains share one sample of origin, sequenced in a study of T cell repertoires in cytomegalovirus infection. TCRdb re-derived calls from the reads in MiXCR, one entry per CDR3 protein. The top ten hold 6.5% to 10% of the sample, which has under 800,000 distinct CDR3 sequences, approximately 25% seen once. Sequencing used CD8+ T cells from PBMCs. These receptors were taken from a human donor in good health (CMV status not recorded). Some clones in this sample may be carry-over from other donors' samples.

This clonotype came up many times. The genes are TRBV6-2 or TRBV6-3 and TRBJ2-1, with D perhaps TRBD2 (7 bases). The CDR3 spans 18 residues. CDR1 MNHEY and CDR2 SVGEGT come from the germline V gene. The V end was cut by 0 bases, the J end by 9 bases, with 24 bases between. The CDR3 coding sequence is TGTGCCAGCAGTTACTCGAAGGGGGGGCGATCGACAGTAGGTGAGCAGTTCTTC. This codes for CASSYSKGGRSTVGEQFF.

The V and J genes are TRBV5-5 and TRBJ2-4; 8 bases agree with TRBD1. The CDR3 runs 18 residues. From germline, CDR1 is SGHKS and CDR2 YYEKEE (reference sequence). Trimming removed 3 bases from V and 0 bases from J; junction bases left unmatched: 11. CDR3 region: CASSSIPGTGVAKNIQYF. The CDR3 DNA reads as TGTGCCAGCAGCTCGATTCCCGGGACAGGCGTAGCCAAAAACATTCAGTACTTC.

This clonotype was observed many times. The J gene is TRBJ1-4, the V gene TRBV7-6, with D perhaps TRBD1 (5 bases). CDR3 size: 15 residues. Germline CDR1 SGHVS, CDR2 FNYEAQ. With 5 bases removed from V and 3 bases from J, the gap between germline ends came to 13 bases. The CDR3 bases are TGTGCCAGCAGCCCGCGGGGCGCTCCTAATGAAAAACTGTTTTTT. This translates into CASSPRGAPNEKLFF. Full variable domain (rest looked up from reference TRBV7-6 and TRBJ1-4): GAGVSQSPRYKVTKRGQDVALRCDPISGHVSLYWYRQALGQGPEFLTYFNYEAQQDKSGLPNDRFSAERPEGSISTLTIQRTEQRDSAMYRCASSPRGAPNEKLFFGSGTQLSVL.